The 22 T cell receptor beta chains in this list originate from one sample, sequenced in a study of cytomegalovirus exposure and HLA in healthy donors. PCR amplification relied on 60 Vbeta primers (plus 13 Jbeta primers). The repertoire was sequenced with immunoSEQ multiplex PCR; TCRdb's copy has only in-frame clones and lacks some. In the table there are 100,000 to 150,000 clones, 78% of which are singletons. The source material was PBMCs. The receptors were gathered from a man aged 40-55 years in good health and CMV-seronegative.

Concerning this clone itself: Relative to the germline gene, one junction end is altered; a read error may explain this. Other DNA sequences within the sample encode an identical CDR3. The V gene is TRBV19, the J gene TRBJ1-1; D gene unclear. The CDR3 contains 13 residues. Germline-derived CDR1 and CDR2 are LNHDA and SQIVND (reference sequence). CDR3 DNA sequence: TGTGCCAGTAGTATTGCCAGATACACCGAAGCTTTCTTT. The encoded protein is CASSIARYTEAFF.

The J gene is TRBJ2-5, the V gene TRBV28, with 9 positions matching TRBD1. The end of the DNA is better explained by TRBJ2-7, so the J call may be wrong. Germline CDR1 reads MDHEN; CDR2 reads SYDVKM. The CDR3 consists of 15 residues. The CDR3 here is CASSKTGGVSYEQYF. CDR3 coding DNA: TGTGCCAGCAGTAAAACAGGGGGCGTCTCCTACGAGCAGTACTTC.

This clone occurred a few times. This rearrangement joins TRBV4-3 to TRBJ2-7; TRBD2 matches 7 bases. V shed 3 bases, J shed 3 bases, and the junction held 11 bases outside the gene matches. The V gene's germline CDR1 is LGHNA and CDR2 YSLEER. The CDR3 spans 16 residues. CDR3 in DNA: TGCGCCAGCAGCCAGAGTTGGGGGGGAGGCGGCTACGAGCAGTACTTC. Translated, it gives CASSQSWGGGGYEQYF.

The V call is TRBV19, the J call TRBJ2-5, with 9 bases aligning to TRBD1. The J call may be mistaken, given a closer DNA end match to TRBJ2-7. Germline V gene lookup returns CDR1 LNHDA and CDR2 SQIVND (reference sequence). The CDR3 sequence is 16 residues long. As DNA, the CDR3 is TGTGCCAGTAGTCCGAGACGGGGACAGGGAGGGAACGAGCAGTACTTC. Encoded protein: CASSPRRGQGGNEQYF.

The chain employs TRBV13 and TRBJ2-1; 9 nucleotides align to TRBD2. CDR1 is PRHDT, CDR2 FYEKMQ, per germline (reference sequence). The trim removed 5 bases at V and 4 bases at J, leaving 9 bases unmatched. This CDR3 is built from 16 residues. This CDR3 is CASSQLAGAGYNEQFF. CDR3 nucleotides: TGTGCCAGCAGCCAGTTAGCGGGGGCAGGTTACAATGAGCAGTTCTTC.

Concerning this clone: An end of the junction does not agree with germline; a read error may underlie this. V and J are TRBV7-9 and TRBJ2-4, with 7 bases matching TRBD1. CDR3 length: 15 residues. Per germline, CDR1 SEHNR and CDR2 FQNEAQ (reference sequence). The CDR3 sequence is CSSSLTTGPGNIQYF. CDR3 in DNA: TGTTCCAGCAGCTTAACGACAGGGCCCGGGAACATTCAGTACTTC.

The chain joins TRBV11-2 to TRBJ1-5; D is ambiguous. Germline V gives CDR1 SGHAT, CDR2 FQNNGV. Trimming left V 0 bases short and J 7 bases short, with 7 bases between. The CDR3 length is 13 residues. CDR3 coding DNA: TGTGCCAGCAGCTTAGATTTCGGGCAGCCCCAGCATTTT. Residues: CASSLDFGQPQHF. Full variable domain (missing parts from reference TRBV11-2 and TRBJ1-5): EAGVAQSPRYKIIEKRQSVAFWCNPISGHATLYWYQQILGQGPKLLIQFQNNGVVDDSQLPKDRFSAERLKGVDSTLKIQPAKLEDSAVYLCASSLDFGQPQHFGDGTRLSIL.

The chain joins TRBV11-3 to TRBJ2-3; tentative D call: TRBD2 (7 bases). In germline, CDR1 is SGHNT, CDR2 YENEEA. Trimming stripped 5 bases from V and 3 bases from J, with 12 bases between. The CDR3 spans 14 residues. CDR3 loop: CASSKGGATDTQYF. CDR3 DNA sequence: TGTGCCAGCAGCAAAGGGGGGGCGACAGATACGCAGTATTTT.

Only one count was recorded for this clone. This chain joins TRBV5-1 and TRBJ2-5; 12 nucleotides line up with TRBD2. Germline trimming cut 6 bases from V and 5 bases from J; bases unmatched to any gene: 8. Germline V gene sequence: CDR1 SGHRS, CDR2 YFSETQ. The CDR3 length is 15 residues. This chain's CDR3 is CASTFLAGGTETQYF. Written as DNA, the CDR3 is TGCGCCAGCACGTTTCTAGCGGGGGGGACGGAGACCCAGTACTTC.

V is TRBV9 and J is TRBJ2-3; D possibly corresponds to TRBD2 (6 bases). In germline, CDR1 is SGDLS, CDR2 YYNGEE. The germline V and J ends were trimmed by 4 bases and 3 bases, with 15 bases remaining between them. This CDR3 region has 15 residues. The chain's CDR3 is CASSKDPGETDTQYF. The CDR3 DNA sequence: TGTGCCAGCAGCAAAGACCCGGGGGAAACAGATACGCAGTATTTT.

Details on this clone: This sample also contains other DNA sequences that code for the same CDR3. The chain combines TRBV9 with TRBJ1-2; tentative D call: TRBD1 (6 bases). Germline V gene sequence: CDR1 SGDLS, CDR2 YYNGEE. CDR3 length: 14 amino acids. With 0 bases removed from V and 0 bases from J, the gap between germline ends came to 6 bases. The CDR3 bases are TGTGCCAGCAGCGTAGGGACAGCTAACTATGGCTACACCTTC. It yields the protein CASSVGTANYGYTF.

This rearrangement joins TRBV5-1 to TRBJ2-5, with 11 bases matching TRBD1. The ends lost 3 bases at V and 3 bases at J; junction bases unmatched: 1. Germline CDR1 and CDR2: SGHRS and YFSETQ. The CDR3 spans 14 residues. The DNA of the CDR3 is TGCGCCAGCAGCTGGACAGGGGGCGAAGAGACCCAGTACTTC. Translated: CASSWTGGEETQYF.

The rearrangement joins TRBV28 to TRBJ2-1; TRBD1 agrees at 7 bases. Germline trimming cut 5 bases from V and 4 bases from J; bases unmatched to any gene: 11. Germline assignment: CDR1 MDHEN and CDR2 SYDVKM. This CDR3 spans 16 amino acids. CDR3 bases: TGTGCCAGCAGTCCTCCGGGACAGCAAGGGTACAATGAGCAGTTCTTC. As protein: CASSPPGQQGYNEQFF.

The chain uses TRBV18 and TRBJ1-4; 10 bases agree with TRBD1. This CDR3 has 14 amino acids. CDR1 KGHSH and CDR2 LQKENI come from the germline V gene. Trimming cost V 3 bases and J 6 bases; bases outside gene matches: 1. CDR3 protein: CASSPGTGDEKLFF. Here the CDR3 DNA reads TGTGCCAGCTCACCCGGGACAGGGGATGAAAAACTGTTTTTT.

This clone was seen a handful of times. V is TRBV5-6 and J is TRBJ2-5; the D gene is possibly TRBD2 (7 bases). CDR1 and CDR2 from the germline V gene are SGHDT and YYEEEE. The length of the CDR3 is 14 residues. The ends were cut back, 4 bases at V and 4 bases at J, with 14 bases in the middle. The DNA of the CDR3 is TGTGCCAGCAGCCAATACAGGGAGGGAGAGACCCAGTACTTC. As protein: CASSQYREGETQYF.

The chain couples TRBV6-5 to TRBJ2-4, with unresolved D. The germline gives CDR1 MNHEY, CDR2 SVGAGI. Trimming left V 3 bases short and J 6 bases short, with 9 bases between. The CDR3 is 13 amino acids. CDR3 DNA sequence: TGTGCCAGCAGTTATGGTGCGGCAAACATTCAGTACTTC. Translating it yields CASSYGAANIQYF.

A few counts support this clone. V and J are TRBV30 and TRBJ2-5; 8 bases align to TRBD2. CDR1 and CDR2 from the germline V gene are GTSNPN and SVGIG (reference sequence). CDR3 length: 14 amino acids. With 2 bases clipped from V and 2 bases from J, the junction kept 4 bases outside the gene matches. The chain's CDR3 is CAWSTGGDQETQYF. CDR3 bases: TGTGCCTGGAGTACGGGGGGGGATCAAGAGACCCAGTACTTC. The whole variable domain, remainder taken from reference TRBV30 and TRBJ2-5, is SQTIHQWPATLVQPVGSPLSLECTVEGTSNPNLYWYRQAAGRGLQLLFYSVGIGQISSEVPQNLSASRPQDRQFILSSKKLLLSDSGFYLCAWSTGGDQETQYFGPGTRLLVL.

Here the CDR3 reads CSVAGSNQPQHF. CDR3 sequence (DNA): TGCAGCGTTGCGGGGTCAAATCAGCCCCAGCATTTT. The gene calls are TRBV29-1 and TRBJ1-5, with D uncertain. Trimming took off 4 bases at V and 4 bases at J, with 8 bases between the two ends. The CDR3 is made up of 12 amino acids. Germline lookup yields CDR1 SQVTM and CDR2 ANQGSEA.

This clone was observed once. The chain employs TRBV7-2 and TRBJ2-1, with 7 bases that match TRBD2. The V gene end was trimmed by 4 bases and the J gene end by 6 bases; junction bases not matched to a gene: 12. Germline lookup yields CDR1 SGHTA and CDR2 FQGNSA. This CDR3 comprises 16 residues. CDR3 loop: CASSSRGERGPNEQFF. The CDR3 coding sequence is TGTGCCAGCAGCTCCCGGGGGGAGCGGGGCCCCAATGAGCAGTTCTTC.

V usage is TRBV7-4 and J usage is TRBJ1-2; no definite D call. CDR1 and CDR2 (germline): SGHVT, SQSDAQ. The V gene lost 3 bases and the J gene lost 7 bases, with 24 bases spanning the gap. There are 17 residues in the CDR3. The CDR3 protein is CASSLPAFHSGLIGYTF. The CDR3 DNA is TGTGCCAGCAGCTTGCCGGCTTTCCACAGTGGCCTCATTGGCTACACCTTC.

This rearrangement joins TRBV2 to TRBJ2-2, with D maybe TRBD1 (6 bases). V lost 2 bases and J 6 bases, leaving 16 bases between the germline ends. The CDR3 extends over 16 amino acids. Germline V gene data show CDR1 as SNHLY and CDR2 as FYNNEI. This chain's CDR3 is CASSERASQGSGELFF. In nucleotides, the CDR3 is TGTGCCAGCAGTGAACGGGCTAGCCAGGGGTCCGGGGAGCTGTTTTTT.

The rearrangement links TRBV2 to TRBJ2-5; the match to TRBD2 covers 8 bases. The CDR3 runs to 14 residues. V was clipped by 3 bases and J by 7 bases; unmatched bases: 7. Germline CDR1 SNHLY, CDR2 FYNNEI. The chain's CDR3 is CASSDGLGGGTQYF. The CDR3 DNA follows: TGTGCCAGCAGTGATGGACTCGGGGGGGGGACCCAGTACTTC.